The rows below give T cell receptor beta chains drawn from one sample of a study of T-cell reconstitution after alpha-beta-depleted transplantation in children. TCRdb independently ran MiXCR on the PCR reads; one entry per CDR3 protein. In the table there are about 540,000 distinct CDR3 sequences, roughly 18% of which are singletons. The specimen comprised PBMCs from the stem cell graft donor, sampled from the stem cell graft. All receptors come from a human donor who donated a stem cell graft to a child with acute lymphoblastic leukemia. CDR3s include the opening cysteine and the closing phenylalanine or tryptophan. Each record gives: clone size, J gene, D gene, V gene, CDR3 DNA, CDR3 protein. D genes are given only for firm matches. Clone size appears in some rows only: once, few, many, or a class for an expanded clone.

few TRBJ2-7 NA TRBV29-1 TGCAGCGTTGACAGGGGTGGCTACGAGCAGTACTTC CSVDRGGYEQYF
NA TRBJ2-1 TRBD2 TRBV29-1 TGCAGCGTTCGTGCCGGCGGGAGGGGTAATGAGCAGTTCTTC CSVRAGGRGNEQFF
NA TRBJ2-5 TRBD2 TRBV7-6 TGTGCCAGCAGCTTAGATGGCGGGAGTTTAGAGACCCAGTACTTC CASSLDGGSLETQYF
few TRBJ1-2 TRBD1 TRBV9 TGTGCCAGCAGCGCCCAACAGGGGGCGGTTGGCTACACCTTC CASSAQQGAVGYTF
many TRBJ2-3 NA TRBV12-3/TRBV12-4 TGTGCCAGCAGTTTTGCCAGCGGCACAGATACGCAGTATTTT CASSFASGTDTQYF
few TRBJ2-1 NA TRBV20-1 TGCAGCGGCTACCCAGGAGTTCCCTACAATGAGCAGTTCTTC CSGYPGVPYNEQFF
few TRBJ2-5 NA TRBV13 TGTGCCAGCAGCTCATCGCCCAGCGAGACCCAGTACTTC CASSSSPSETQYF
NA TRBJ2-7 TRBD1 TRBV7-3 TGTGCCAGCAGCTCCGGGACAGGGGGCCTCTATTCCTACGAGCAGTACTTC CASSSGTGGLYSYEQYF
many TRBJ2-1 TRBD2 TRBV7-8 TGTGCCAGCAGCTCTAGTTTAGGGACTAGCGGGAGGGCACCTTGGAATGAGCAGTTCTTC CASSSSLGTSGRAPWNEQFF
many TRBJ2-7 NA TRBV20-1 TGCAGTGCTAGAAACAGCTCCTACGAGCAGTACTTC CSARNSSYEQYF
NA TRBJ1-1 NA TRBV20-1 TGCAGTGCTAAAGCGTTCATTTTGAACACTGAAGCTTTCTTT CSAKAFILNTEAFF
NA TRBJ2-7 TRBD2 TRBV19 TGTGCCAGTACCACCGGGACTAGCGCCTCCTACGAGCAGTACTTC CASTTGTSASYEQYF
many TRBJ2-2 NA TRBV5-1 TGCGCCAGCAGCTTGGTAGTCACCGGGGAGCTGTTTTTT CASSLVVTGELFF
few TRBJ1-2 NA TRBV4-1 TGCGCCAGCAGCCCGGGGGGAAGTGGCTACACCTTC CASSPGGSGYTF
NA TRBJ2-5 NA TRBV5-1 TGCGCCAGCAGCTTGGACATGAGGAGGGAAGAGACCCAGTACTTC CASSLDMRREETQYF
NA TRBJ2-2 TRBD2 TRBV27 TGTGCCAGCACCTATCGCGGGAGTAACACCGGGCAGCTGTTTTTT CASTYRGSNTGQLFF
NA TRBJ2-1 TRBD2 TRBV7-8 TGTGCCAGCAGCTTTGAATTCGGGAGGAGGAGCATTATCCGGAGCAATGAGCAGTTCTTC CASSFEFGRRSIIRSNEQFF
few TRBJ2-5 TRBD2 TRBV29-1 TGCAGCTCCGAGGGTACTAGCGGGAGGAGGGAGACCCAGTACTTC CSSEGTSGRRETQYF
NA TRBJ2-1 TRBD2 TRBV5-6 TGTGCCAGCAGCTCGATAGCGGGAGAGCTGTTCTTC CASSSIAGELFF
NA TRBJ2-6 TRBD1 TRBV30 TGTGCCTGGAGGACGCGGGACAGGCCCGGGGCCAACGTCCTGACTTTC CAWRTRDRPGANVLTF
NA TRBJ2-5 TRBD2 TRBV29-1 TGCAGCGTTGAACGGGGGGAAGAGACCCAGTACTTC CSVERGEETQYF
NA TRBJ1-3 NA TRBV15 TGTGCCACCAGCAGAGATCTCGCTTCCTCTGGAAACACCATATATTTT CATSRDLASSGNTIYF
NA TRBJ2-2 NA TRBV27 TGTGCCAGCGCCAGATACCGCCCCGGGGAGCTGTTTTTT CASARYRPGELFF
NA TRBJ1-6 TRBD1 TRBV9 TGTGCCAGCAGTGAGACCGGGACAGGGGCTTCACCCCTCCACTTT CASSETGTGASPLHF
NA TRBJ2-7 NA TRBV27 TGTGCCAGCAGTCCCCTTGGAGGCGGGGACCTCTACGAGCAGTACTTC CASSPLGGGDLYEQYF
NA TRBJ1-1 NA TRBV6-1 TGTGCCAGCAGGGGAACACAGTCGACTGAAGCTTTCTTT CASRGTQSTEAFF
few TRBJ2-7 TRBD2 TRBV4-1 TGCGCCAGCAGCCAAGAATCGTGGCCTAGCGGGAGGGCCGCCCGCTACGAGCAGTACTTC CASSQESWPSGRAARYEQYF
few TRBJ1-2 NA TRBV4-1 TGCGCCAGCAGCCAACTTCCCCGGGGTGGCTACACCTTC CASSQLPRGGYTF
many TRBJ2-7 TRBD2 TRBV6-5 TGTGCCAGCAGTACCATTAGCGGGACCGCCTACGAGCAGTACTTC CASSTISGTAYEQYF
few TRBJ1-2 NA TRBV6-6 TGTGCCAGCAGTTCCCCGGGAAACTATGGCTACACCTTC CASSSPGNYGYTF
NA TRBJ1-5 NA TRBV12-3/TRBV12-4 TGTGCCAGCAGTCTAGCGGGGGTTCGCCAGCCCCAGCATTTT CASSLAGVRQPQHF
NA TRBJ2-7 NA TRBV6-2/TRBV6-3 TGTGCCAGCAGCTTCACAAACGAGCAGTACTTC CASSFTNEQYF
NA TRBJ2-3 NA TRBV20-1 TGCAGCCCCGTAAACGCTCGCAAGAGCACAGATACGCAGTATTTT CSPVNARKSTDTQYF
NA TRBJ1-1 NA TRBV9 TGTGCCAGCAGCCCCCGTACGTGGCGCGACACTGAAGCTTTCTTT CASSPRTWRDTEAFF
few TRBJ2-3 NA TRBV27 TGTGCCAGTGGGGACAAAACAGATACGCAGTATTTT CASGDKTDTQYF
NA TRBJ2-7 NA TRBV20-1 TGCAGTGCTAGAGATTTGCGCGGCGAGCAGTACTTC CSARDLRGEQYF
NA TRBJ2-1 TRBD2 TRBV7-9 TGTGCCAGCAGCCCGAACCTGAGCGGGGGGGACAATGAGCAGTTCTTC CASSPNLSGGDNEQFF
few TRBJ2-1 NA TRBV20-1 TGCGGGAGTGGGACGGGCGATAGCTCCTACAATGAGCAGTTCTTC CGSGTGDSSYNEQFF
NA TRBJ2-2 NA TRBV10-1 TGCGCCAGCAGTGAGTCTACCGCTAACGGGGAGCTGTTTTTT CASSESTANGELFF
many TRBJ2-1 NA TRBV12-3/TRBV12-4 TGTGCCAGCAGTGGCAATGAGCAGTTCTTC CASSGNEQFF
few TRBJ2-1 NA TRBV20-1 TGCAGTGCTCCGACTATTAACAATGAGCAGTTCTTC CSAPTINNEQFF